The T cell receptor beta chain under discussion was sequenced for a study of OX40 agonist ivuxolimab in advanced cancers. Trimming left V 7 bases short and J 6 bases short, with 8 bases between. Germline assignment: CDR1 MDHEN and CDR2 SYDVKM. This CDR3 is built from 11 residues. Sequenced by immunoSEQ multiplex PCR; TCRdb stores in-frame clones only, minus some. The table records 60,000 to 75,000 clones, 80% to 90% of them present only once. As regards this clone: Its antigen is not identified.

Study outcomes and limitations: By week 6 at 0.1 to 3.0 mg/kg, blood CD4+ and CD8+ T cells had expanded clonally.

The gene calls are TRBV28 and TRBJ2-3; D is undetermined. The clonotype originates from an adult with an advanced solid tumor such as melanoma, head and neck, liver or kidney cancer. The sequencing used CD4+ or CD8+ T cells sorted from blood, collected in a trial of the OX40 agonist ivuxolimab. CDR3 sequence: CASTEVDTQYF. The CDR3 bases are TGTGCCAGCACCGAAGTCGATACGCAGTATTTT.